What follows are 11 T cell receptor beta chains derived from one specimen sequenced in a study of blood T cells in healthy people across ages. Alongside a J-beta primer mix, a sample-barcoded 5' primer served in a second PCR lasting roughly 6 to 11 cycles. TCRdb redid the calling of the 5' RACE reads with MiXCR, one entry per CDR3 protein. In the table there are around 1,500,000 distinct CDR3 sequences, approximately 42% of which are singletons. Sequencing input: blood. The origin of the receptors is a young woman in good health.

The gene calls are TRBV6-5 and TRBJ1-2; a possible D gene is TRBD1 (6 bases). The CDR3 covers 15 residues. Germline V CDR1 and CDR2: MNHEY, SVGAGI. The V and J ends lost 5 bases and 2 bases respectively, with 15 bases between them. CDR3 sequence reads: CASSPRMRGNYGYTF. DNA of the CDR3: TGTGCCAGCAGTCCTAGGATGAGGGGGAACTATGGCTACACCTTC.

J is TRBJ1-5 and V is TRBV9, with D perhaps matching TRBD1 (6 bases). V lost 3 bases and J lost 3, with 16 bases in between. This CDR3 is built from 16 residues. Germline CDR1 SGDLS, CDR2 YYNGEE. In DNA form, the CDR3 reads TGTGCCAGCAGCGCTGGGCAGGGGACAAACAATCAGCCCCAGCATTTT. It codes for CASSAGQGTNNQPQHF. Full variable domain (outside the CDR3, taken from reference TRBV9 and TRBJ1-5): DSGVTQTPKHLITATGQRVTLRCSPRSGDLSVYWYQQSLDQGLQFLIQYYNGEERAKGNILERFSAQQFPDLHSELNLSSLELGDSALYFCASSAGQGTNNQPQHFGDGTRLSIL.

There are many counts of this clonotype. V usage is TRBV5-1 and J usage is TRBJ2-3, with a weak D call TRBD2 (5 bases). Germline CDR1 SGHRS, CDR2 YFSETQ. The CDR3 sequence is 14 residues long. The ends were cut back, 0 bases at V and 3 bases at J, with 8 bases in the middle. The CDR3 DNA follows: TGCGCCAGCAGCTTGGGGGGAGTGACAGATACGCAGTATTTT. It codes for CASSLGGVTDTQYF. Full variable domain (rest looked up from reference TRBV5-1 and TRBJ2-3): KAGVTQTPRYLIKTRGQQVTLSCSPISGHRSVSWYQQTPGQGLQFLFEYFSETQRNKGNFPGRFSGRQFSNSRSEMNVSTLELGDSALYLCASSLGGVTDTQYFGPGTRLTVL.

The chain uses TRBV29-1 and TRBJ1-2; 7 bases line up with TRBD1. CDR1 SQVTM and CDR2 ANQGSEA come from the germline V gene. V lost 4 bases, J lost 3 bases, and 5 bases stayed unmatched. There are 13 residues in the CDR3. The CDR3 reads CSVVGRGDYGYTF. The CDR3 DNA sequence: TGCAGCGTTGTCGGCAGGGGGGACTATGGCTACACCTTC.

This clonotype came up a few times. The rearrangement links TRBV2 to TRBJ2-3; maybe TRBD1 (6 bases). The CDR3 totals 14 residues. V shed 11 bases and J shed 1 base, with 16 bases lying between them. CDR1 and CDR2 from the germline V gene are SNHLY and FYNNEI. CDR3 sequence reads: CAQKGQMGTDTQYF. The CDR3 DNA reads TGTGCCCAGAAGGGACAAATGGGCACAGATACGCAGTATTTT.

The CDR3 region has the DNA TGCGCCAGCAGTGCGGATATGGCCGGGGCCAACGTCCTGACTTTC. It translates to CASSADMAGANVLTF. This sequence joins TRBV5-1 and TRBJ2-6; unclear D gene. CDR3 length: 15 amino acids. CDR1 is SGHRS, CDR2 YFSETQ, per germline. Trimming took off 5 bases at V and 4 bases at J, with 13 bases between the two ends.

The CDR3 DNA follows: TGCAGTGCTAGAATCCCGGGACTACCTTCAGAGCAGTTCTTC. It yields the protein CSARIPGLPSEQFF. V usage is TRBV20-1 and J usage is TRBJ2-1; TRBD2 matches 7 bases. The CDR3 has 14 amino acids. V lost 2 bases and J lost 10; bases outside the gene matches: 11. Germline V gene sequence: CDR1 DFQATT, CDR2 SNEGSKA (reference sequence).

This clonotype was counted a few times. The gene calls are TRBV14 and TRBJ1-2; 7 bases align to TRBD1. V trimming: 2 bases; J trimming: 3 bases; junction bases outside the gene matches: 6. The CDR3 runs to 15 residues. The germline gives CDR1 SGHDN, CDR2 FVKESK. The CDR3 sequence: CASSQTRQGDYGYTF. Written as DNA, the CDR3 is TGTGCCAGCAGCCAAACTAGACAGGGAGACTATGGCTACACCTTC.

The rearrangement links TRBV20-1 to TRBJ2-1, with TRBD2 matching 10 bases. V trimming: 6 bases; J trimming: 0 bases; junction bases outside the gene matches: 17. The CDR3 sequence is 19 residues long. Per the germline V gene, CDR1 is DFQATT and CDR2 is SNEGSKA (reference sequence). CDR3 region: CSALYSGGSETASYNEQFF. The CDR3 DNA sequence: TGCAGTGCCCTTTATAGCGGGGGGTCCGAAACAGCCTCCTACAATGAGCAGTTCTTC.

This clonotype turned up a few times. The chain combines TRBV20-1 with TRBJ1-6, with no clear D. The CDR3 is made up of 15 amino acids. The germline V gene has CDR1 DFQATT and CDR2 SNEGSKA (reference sequence). V was cut by 0 bases and J by 3 bases, with 9 bases left in between. The CDR3 spells CSARDEGSYNSPLHF. The CDR3 bases are TGCAGTGCTAGAGATGAAGGGAGCTATAATTCACCCCTCCACTTT.

This clonotype was seen a handful of times. This chain links TRBV6-5 with TRBJ1-2; TRBD1 might be the D (6 bases). The CDR3 has 14 residues. Between the trimmed V and J ends, which lost 6 bases and 4 bases, there was a span of 15 bases. Germline CDR1 reads MNHEY; CDR2 reads SVGAGI. CDR3 nucleotide sequence: TGTGCCAGCAGGTCAGGCGGACAGAGCTATGGCTACACCTTC. Its translation is CASRSGGQSYGYTF.